This section outlines one TCR beta chain sequence together with its context. No antigen is known for it. Additional DNA sequences in this sample encode the identical CDR3. cDNA synthesis used the whole RNA isolate, giving expressed TCRB sequences. Naive, central memory and regulatory T cell samples averaged about 4 million immunoSEQ reads each. The repertoire was sequenced with immunoSEQ multiplex PCR; TCRdb's copy has only in-frame clones and lacks some. The sample lists about 260,000 clones; roughly 20% were seen once. V was trimmed by 2 bases and J by 0 bases, leaving 7 bases between them. The CDR3 is 14 amino acids. Germline V CDR1 and CDR2: SGHTA, FQGNSA. It was via CD45RO/CCR7/CD25/CD127/CD95/CD27 that CD4+ naive, central memory, regulatory and stem cell-like memory cells were sorted. This record belongs to a study of beta chain features in type 1 diabetes. Points from the study as a whole: In cDNA sequencing, cells with high TCR expression could be over-represented. A moderate, significant TCRB CDR3 shortening appeared in type 1 diabetes across four CD4+ subsets.

The receptor was isolated from a woman in her thirties or forties with type 1 diabetes. Specimen: naive CD4+ T cells from blood. The chain uses TRBV7-2 and TRBJ1-1, with unresolved D. CDR3 region: CASSLSGVNTEAFF. The CDR3, as DNA: TGTGCCAGCAGCTTATCTGGAGTGAACACTGAAGCTTTCTTT.